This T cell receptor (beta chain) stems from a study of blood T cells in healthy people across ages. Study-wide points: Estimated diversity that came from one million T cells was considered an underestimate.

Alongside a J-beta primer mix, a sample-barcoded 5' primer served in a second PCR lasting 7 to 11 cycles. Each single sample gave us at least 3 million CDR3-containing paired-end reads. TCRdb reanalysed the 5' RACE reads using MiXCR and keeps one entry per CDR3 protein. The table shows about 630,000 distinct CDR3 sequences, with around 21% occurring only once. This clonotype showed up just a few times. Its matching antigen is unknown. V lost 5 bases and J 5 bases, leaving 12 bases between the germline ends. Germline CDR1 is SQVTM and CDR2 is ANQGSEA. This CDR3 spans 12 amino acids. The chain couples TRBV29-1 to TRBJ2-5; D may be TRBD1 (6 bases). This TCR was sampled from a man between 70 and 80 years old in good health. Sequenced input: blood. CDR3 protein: CSVRTGLETQYF. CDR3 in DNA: TGCAGCGTTAGAACAGGGTTGGAGACCCAGTACTTC. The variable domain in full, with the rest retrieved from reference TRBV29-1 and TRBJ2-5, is SAVISQKPSRDICQRGTSLTIQCQVDSQVTMMFWYRQQPGQSLTLIATANQGSEATYESGFVIDKFPISRPNLTFSTLTVSNMSPEDSSIYLCSVRTGLETQYFGPGTRLLVL.